These 17 T cell receptor beta chains were sequenced from one sample in a study of blood T cell repertoires in COVID-19. Repertoires were generated with immunoSEQ multiplex PCR, while TCRdb's copy carries only in-frame clones and drops some. The sample lists approximately 400,000 clones; around 83% were seen once. Sequencing used PBMCs or T cells enriched from blood (not recorded which). Every receptor here comes from a woman in her 50s who had recovered from COVID-19.

The chain is built from TRBV7-9 and TRBJ2-5; 15 nucleotides align to TRBD2. Germline CDR1 and CDR2: SEHNR and FQNEAQ (reference sequence). The length of the CDR3 is 18 residues. V dropped 5 bases and J dropped 3; count of bases not matched to a gene: 10. The CDR3 here is CASSLGLAGGPEKETQYF. The CDR3 DNA reads TGTGCCAGCAGCCTGGGACTAGCGGGGGGCCCCGAAAAAGAGACCCAGTACTTC.

The chain recombines TRBV11-3 with TRBJ2-1; tentative D call: TRBD1 (5 bases). Trimming took off 5 bases at V and 0 bases at J, with 11 bases between the two ends. The CDR3 sequence is 15 residues long. CDR1 SGHNT and CDR2 YENEEA come from the germline V gene. CDR3 residues: CASSAQASSYNEQFF. For the CDR3, the DNA is TGTGCCAGCAGCGCACAGGCCAGCTCCTACAATGAGCAGTTCTTC. Full variable domain (remainder filled in from reference TRBV11-3 and TRBJ2-1): EAGVVQSPRYKIIEKKQPVAFWCNPISGHNTLYWYLQNLGQGPELLIRYENEEAVDDSQLPKDRFSAERLKGVDSTLKIQPAELGDSAVYLCASSAQASSYNEQFFGPGTRLTVL.

This clone appeared a few times. CDR3 DNA sequence: TGTGCCAGCAGTGAAGCGGGGACAGGGAGATATGGCTACACCTTC. Encoded protein: CASSEAGTGRYGYTF. The rearrangement joins TRBV6-1 to TRBJ1-2; the match to TRBD1 covers 9 bases. With V trimmed by 0 bases and J by 5 bases, 4 bases remained unmatched. Germline CDR1 reads MNHNS; CDR2 reads SASEGT. CDR3 size: 15 residues.

The chain has TRBV11-1 and TRBJ2-7; the match to TRBD2 covers 7 bases. Per the germline V gene, CDR1 is SGHAT and CDR2 is FQDESV (reference sequence). The CDR3 is 15 amino acids. The V segment lost 2 bases and the J segment 3 bases; nucleotides outside the gene matches: 7. The CDR3 DNA sequence: TGTGCCAGCAGCTTACGGGGGGTCAACGGCTACGAGCAGTACTTC. Protein sequence: CASSLRGVNGYEQYF.

The CDR3 region has the DNA TGTGCCAGTAGTATCGAGGGACAGGGGGCTTTCAATGAGCAGTTCTTC. Translation: CASSIEGQGAFNEQFF. The gene calls are TRBV19 and TRBJ2-1; 12 bases are shared with TRBD1. This CDR3 contains 16 residues. V lost 3 bases and J lost 6; bases outside the gene matches: 6. Germline V gene sequence: CDR1 LNHDA, CDR2 SQIVND (reference sequence).

V gene TRBV7-6 combines with J gene TRBJ1-1; weak D call: TRBD1 (5 bases). The CDR3 loop spans 17 amino acids. In germline, CDR1 is SGHVS, CDR2 FNYEAQ. V dropped 2 bases and J dropped 0 bases, with 16 bases sitting between them. The CDR3 region has the DNA TGTGCCAGCAGCTTACCGCCGGCAGGGCAGATGAACACTGAAGCTTTCTTT. The encoded protein is CASSLPPAGQMNTEAFF.

This clone was picked up one time. The same CDR3 also results from other DNA sequences found in this sample. V gene TRBV4-2 combines with J gene TRBJ1-2; TRBD1 matches at 8 bases. V lost 0 bases, J lost 5 bases, and 2 bases stayed unmatched. The CDR3 consists of 14 residues. From germline, CDR1 is LGHNA and CDR2 YNFKEQ. The CDR3 region is CASSQDTGGYGYTF. DNA of the CDR3: TGTGCCAGCAGCCAAGATACAGGGGGTTATGGCTACACCTTC.

The chain is built from TRBV5-1 and TRBJ2-7, with TRBD2 as a possible D gene (5 bases). This CDR3 region has 13 residues. Trimming cost V 7 bases and J 2 bases, with 13 bases left between them. The germline V gene has CDR1 SGHRS and CDR2 YFSETQ. CDR3 nucleotide sequence: TGCGCCAGCGGCCGCGGGCTGGCCTACGAGCAGTACTTC. Translation: CASGRGLAYEQYF.

The gene calls are TRBV30 and TRBJ2-7, with D possibly matching TRBD1 (5 bases). V gave up 2 bases and J gave up 1 base, with 12 bases separating them. Germline-derived CDR1 and CDR2 are GTSNPN and SVGIG (reference sequence). The CDR3 covers 14 residues. CDR3: CAWSIHQGSYEQYF. CDR3 in DNA: TGTGCCTGGAGTATACACCAGGGATCCTACGAGCAGTACTTC.

J is TRBJ2-1 and V is TRBV5-8; D is unresolved. V lost 3 bases to trimming and J lost 9 bases, with 19 bases between them. CDR1 SGHTS and CDR2 YDEGEE come from the germline V gene. The CDR3 sequence is 15 residues long. CDR3 bases: TGTGCCAGCAGCTACACCGGGTCCGGATTTAGTGAGCAGTTCTTC. Translation gives CASSYTGSGFSEQFF.

The chain employs TRBV19 and TRBJ2-7, with 9 bases matching TRBD2. From germline, CDR1 is LNHDA and CDR2 SQIVND (reference sequence). This CDR3 comprises 15 residues. V shed 5 bases and J 3 bases; nucleotides not matched to a gene: 8. The CDR3 DNA follows: TGTGCCAGTAGTCCGCGGGGGGGCCCCGTCTACGAGCAGTACTTC. It encodes CASSPRGGPVYEQYF.

V and J are TRBV12-3 or TRBV12-4 and TRBJ1-5; D is undetermined. V was pared by 6 bases and J by 7 bases, with 13 bases between. The CDR3 has 13 amino acids. The CDR3 here is CASSTDGLQPQHF. The CDR3 coding sequence is TGTGCCAGCAGCACCGACGGACTGCAGCCCCAGCATTTT.

V and J are TRBV29-1 and TRBJ2-2; D is ambiguous. Germline CDR1 reads SQVTM; CDR2 reads ANQGSEA. V shed 5 bases and J shed 1 base, with 8 bases lying between them. The CDR3 loop spans 13 amino acids. The CDR3 loop reads CSVLDQNTGELFF. The CDR3 nucleotides are TGCAGCGTTCTAGACCAGAACACCGGGGAGCTGTTTTTT.

This clone came up a few times. V usage is TRBV5-5 and J usage is TRBJ2-7; D is tentatively TRBD1 or TRBD2 (5 bases each). Trimming took off 4 bases at V and 5 bases at J, with 16 bases between the two ends. Germline CDR1 is SGHKS and CDR2 is YYEKEE (reference sequence). The CDR3 runs 14 residues. CDR3 sequence (DNA): TGTGCCAGCAGCCTGGGACCAAATCAGGACGAGCAGTACTTC. This encodes CASSLGPNQDEQYF.

This chain links TRBV11-3 with TRBJ1-3; D gene ambiguous. This CDR3 comprises 15 residues. Trimming shortened V by 5 bases and J by 4 bases, and 15 bases separated the two germline ends. Looked up from germline, CDR1 is SGHNT and CDR2 is YENEEA. The CDR3 region has the DNA TGTGCCAGCAGCGACGACACCGGGAAAGGAAACACCATATATTTT. Its translation: CASSDDTGKGNTIYF.

The rearrangement joins TRBV5-1 to TRBJ2-2; 12 bases map to TRBD1. The CDR3 consists of 19 residues. With 2 bases clipped from V and 4 bases from J, the junction kept 12 bases outside the gene matches. Germline assignment: CDR1 SGHRS and CDR2 YFSETQ. CDR3 nucleotides: TGCGCCAGCAGCTTAGGCCCATCGGGACAGGGGGCCGGCACCGGGGAGCTGTTTTTT. Protein sequence: CASSLGPSGQGAGTGELFF.

In its sample, this clone was seen once. The J gene is TRBJ2-5, the V gene TRBV7-2, with 14 bases matching TRBD2. The V gene's germline CDR1 is SGHTA and CDR2 FQGNSA. CDR3 size: 19 residues. Germline trimming cut 5 bases from V and 0 bases from J; bases unmatched to any gene: 11. The DNA for the CDR3 is TGTGCCAGCAGCCCCGGGACTAGCGGGGGTTTTTCGTACCAAGAGACCCAGTACTTC. This translates into CASSPGTSGGFSYQETQYF.